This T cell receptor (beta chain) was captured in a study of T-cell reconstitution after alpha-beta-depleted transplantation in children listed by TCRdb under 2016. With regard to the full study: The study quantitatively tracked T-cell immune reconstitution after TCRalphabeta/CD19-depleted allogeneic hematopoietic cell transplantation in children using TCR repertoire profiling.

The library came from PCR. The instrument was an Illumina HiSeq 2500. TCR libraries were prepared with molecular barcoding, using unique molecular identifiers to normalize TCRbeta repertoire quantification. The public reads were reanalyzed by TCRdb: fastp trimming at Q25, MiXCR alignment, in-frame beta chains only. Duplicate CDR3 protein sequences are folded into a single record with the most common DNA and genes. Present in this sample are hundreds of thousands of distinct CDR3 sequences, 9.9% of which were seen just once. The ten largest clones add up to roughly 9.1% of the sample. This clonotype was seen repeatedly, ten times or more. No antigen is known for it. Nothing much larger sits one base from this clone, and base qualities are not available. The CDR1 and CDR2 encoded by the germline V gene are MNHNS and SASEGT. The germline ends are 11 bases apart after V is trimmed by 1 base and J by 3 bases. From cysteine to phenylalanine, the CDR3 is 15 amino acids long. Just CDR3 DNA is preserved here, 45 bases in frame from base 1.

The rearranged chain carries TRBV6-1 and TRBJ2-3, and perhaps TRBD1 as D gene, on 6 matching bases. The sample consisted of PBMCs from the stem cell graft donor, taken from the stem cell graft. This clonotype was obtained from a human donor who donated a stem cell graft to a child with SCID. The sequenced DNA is TGTGCCAGCAGTGAAGTCTGGGGGCGGACAGATACGCAGTATTTT. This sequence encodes CASSEVWGRTDTQYF.